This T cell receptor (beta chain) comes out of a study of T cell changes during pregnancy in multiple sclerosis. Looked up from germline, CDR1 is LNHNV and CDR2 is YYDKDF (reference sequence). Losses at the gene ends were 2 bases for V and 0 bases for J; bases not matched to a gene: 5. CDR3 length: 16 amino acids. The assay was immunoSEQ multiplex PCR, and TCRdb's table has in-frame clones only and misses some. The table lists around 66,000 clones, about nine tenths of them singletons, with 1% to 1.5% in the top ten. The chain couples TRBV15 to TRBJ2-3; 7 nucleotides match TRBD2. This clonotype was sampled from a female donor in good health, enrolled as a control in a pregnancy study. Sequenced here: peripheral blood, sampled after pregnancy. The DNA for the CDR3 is TGTGCCACCAGCAGAATCGGGGGGACTAGCACAGATACGCAGTATTTT. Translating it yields CATSRIGGTSTDTQYF.